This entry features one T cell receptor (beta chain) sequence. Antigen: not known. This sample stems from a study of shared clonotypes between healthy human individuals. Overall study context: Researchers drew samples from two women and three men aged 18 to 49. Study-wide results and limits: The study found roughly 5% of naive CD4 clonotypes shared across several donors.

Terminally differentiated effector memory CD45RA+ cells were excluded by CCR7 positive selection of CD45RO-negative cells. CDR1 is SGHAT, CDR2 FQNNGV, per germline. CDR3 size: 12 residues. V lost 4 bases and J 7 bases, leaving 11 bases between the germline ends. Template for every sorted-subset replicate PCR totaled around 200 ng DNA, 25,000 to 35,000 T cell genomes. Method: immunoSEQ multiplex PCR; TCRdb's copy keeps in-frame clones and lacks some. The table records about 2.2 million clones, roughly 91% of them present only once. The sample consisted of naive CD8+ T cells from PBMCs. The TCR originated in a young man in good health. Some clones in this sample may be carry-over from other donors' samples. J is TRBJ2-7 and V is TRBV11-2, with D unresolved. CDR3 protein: CASSYPFLEQYF. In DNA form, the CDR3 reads TGTGCCAGCAGCTATCCCTTTTTGGAGCAGTACTTC.